One sample yielded the 23 T cell receptor beta chains listed below, sequenced in a study of T cell responses to AZD1222 COVID-19 vaccine. The assay was immunoSEQ multiplex PCR, and TCRdb's table has in-frame clones only and misses some. The sample has roughly 50,000 clones, 60% to 85% seen once; the top ten hold 5.5% to 8%. The sample here was peripheral blood, taken on day 0 of AZD1222 vaccination. All receptors derive from an adult in good health.

J is TRBJ1-1 and V is TRBV30; no clear D gene. The germline CDR1 and CDR2 sequences are GTSNPN and SVGIG (reference sequence). This CDR3 region has 12 residues. With 7 bases removed from V and 0 bases from J, the gap between germline ends came to 9 bases. CDR3 bases: TGTGCCTCAGGACGGATGAACACTGAAGCTTTCTTT. Translated: CASGRMNTEAFF. Supplemented by reference TRBV30 and TRBJ1-1, the full variable domain reads SQTIHQWPATLVQPVGSPLSLECTVEGTSNPNLYWYRQAAGRGLQLLFYSVGIGQISSEVPQNLSASRPQDRQFILSSKKLLLSDSGFYLCASGRMNTEAFFGQGTRLTVV.

The chain joins TRBV5-8 to TRBJ1-4, with TRBD1 as a possible D gene (5 bases). V lost 3 bases and J lost 1, with 13 bases in between. The CDR3 spans 16 residues. Germline CDR1 is SGHTS and CDR2 is YDEGEE. CDR3 DNA: TGTGCCAGCAGCTCACAGGACTCTGGAACTAATGAAAAACTGTTTTTT. Translated, it gives CASSSQDSGTNEKLFF.

The chain joins TRBV10-3 to TRBJ2-5; D might be TRBD1 or TRBD2, each matching 5 bases. V was cut by 6 bases and J by 5 bases, with 22 bases left in between. The CDR3 is 16 amino acids. The germline V gene encodes CDR1 ENHRY and CDR2 SYGVKD. CDR3 protein: CAIRSSTGTAYETQYF. The DNA for the CDR3 is TGTGCCATCAGATCAAGTACTGGGACGGCCTACGAGACCCAGTACTTC.

The chain carries TRBV2 and TRBJ1-5; possible D gene TRBD1, 6 bases. V was shortened by 6 bases and J by 4 bases, with 13 bases between the two germline ends. The CDR3 extends over 14 amino acids. Germline CDR1 SNHLY, CDR2 FYNNEI. The CDR3 region has the DNA TGTGCCAGCAGGAGGGGGGAGGGTAATCAGCCCCAGCATTTT. Its translation: CASRRGEGNQPQHF.

The chain combines TRBV18 with TRBJ2-7; 11 positions match TRBD1. The CDR3 loop spans 15 amino acids. Unmatched junction bases numbered 3, after V lost 2 bases and J lost 3 bases. Germline CDR1 is KGHSH and CDR2 is LQKENI. CDR3 residues: CASSPAGTGGYEQYF. CDR3 sequence (DNA): TGTGCCAGCTCACCAGCCGGGACAGGGGGCTACGAGCAGTACTTC.

The genes are TRBV2 and TRBJ2-3; perhaps D is TRBD1 or TRBD2 (6 bases each). Germline V lookup: CDR1 SNHLY, CDR2 FYNNEI. Trimming left V 8 bases short and J 5 bases short, with 14 bases between. This CDR3 spans 13 amino acids. CDR3 sequence (DNA): TGTGCCAGCCGGATGGGGGGCGGAGATACGCAGTATTTT. It is translated as CASRMGGGDTQYF.

The rearrangement uses TRBV3-1 (or the pseudogene TRBV3-2) and TRBJ1-2; 10 bases map to TRBD1. Germline assignment: CDR1 LGHDT and CDR2 YNNKEL (reference sequence). Trimming cost V 3 bases and J 0 bases; bases outside gene matches: 1. This CDR3 has 15 amino acids. In DNA, the CDR3 is TGTGCCAGCAGCCAGGGGACAGGGGCTAACTATGGCTACACCTTC. Its protein is CASSQGTGANYGYTF.

This rearrangement joins TRBV28 to TRBJ2-7, with D maybe TRBD2 (6 bases). V gave up 2 bases and J gave up 0 bases, with 11 bases separating them. The CDR3 loop spans 15 amino acids. Germline lookup yields CDR1 MDHEN and CDR2 SYDVKM. The DNA of the CDR3 is TGTGCCAGCAGTTTAACGGGAGCCCTCTCCTACGAGCAGTACTTC. Translation gives CASSLTGALSYEQYF.

This chain joins TRBV19 and TRBJ1-5; TRBD1 agrees at 10 bases. Unmatched junction bases numbered 5, after V lost 5 bases and J lost 7 bases. CDR3 size: 14 residues. The germline V gene has CDR1 LNHDA and CDR2 SQIVND (reference sequence). CDR3 nucleotides: TGTGCCAGTAGTGATCGACAGGGGGCCCAGCCCCAGCATTTT. As protein: CASSDRQGAQPQHF.

The chain carries TRBV27 and TRBJ1-2; 8 bases align to TRBD1. Germline CDR1 is MNHEY and CDR2 is SMNVEV (reference sequence). CDR3 size: 15 residues. Germline trimming cut 2 bases from V and 7 bases from J; bases unmatched to any gene: 9. CDR3 region: CASSLTGGQGGGYTF. The CDR3 coding sequence is TGTGCCAGCAGTTTAACGGGAGGACAGGGTGGTGGCTACACCTTC.

The chain uses TRBV6-5 and TRBJ1-2, with D unclear. This CDR3 comprises 14 residues. The germline V and J ends were trimmed by 0 bases and 3 bases, with 8 bases remaining between them. Looked up from germline, CDR1 is MNHEY and CDR2 is SVGAGI. The CDR3, as DNA: TGTGCCAGCAGTTACTCGGAACCATACTATGGCTACACCTTC. This sequence encodes CASSYSEPYYGYTF.

This clone was counted a few times. The rearrangement uses TRBV6-5 and TRBJ1-3; no reliable D call. The V gene's germline CDR1 is MNHEY and CDR2 SVGAGI. This CDR3 contains 14 residues. V was cut by 6 bases and J by 0 bases, with 9 bases left in between. This CDR3 is CASSPVNSGNTIYF. CDR3 DNA sequence: TGTGCCAGCAGCCCAGTAAACTCTGGAAACACCATATATTTT.

This clone has more than one count but fewer than ten. V and J are TRBV28 and TRBJ1-5; TRBD1 might be the D (6 bases). This CDR3 is built from 15 residues. Germline V CDR1 and CDR2: MDHEN, SYDVKM. V was pared by 2 bases and J by 7 bases, with 15 bases between. CDR3 in DNA: TGTGCCAGCAGTTTAATACTACGGGGGGCACAGCCCCAGCATTTT. As protein: CASSLILRGAQPQHF.

This clone has a single count. The CDR3 spells CASSPPTRSGYTF. CDR3 nucleotide sequence: TGTGCCAGCTCACCCCCGACGAGGAGTGGCTACACCTTC. The V gene is TRBV18, the J gene TRBJ1-2; no reliable D call. The CDR3 has 13 residues. Deletions cut 3 bases from V and 7 bases from J, with 12 bases between. Germline V lookup: CDR1 KGHSH, CDR2 LQKENI.

The genes are TRBV18 and TRBJ1-1; a possible D gene is TRBD1 (5 bases). CDR1 is KGHSH and CDR2 is LQKENI in the germline V gene. V lost 3 bases and J lost 6, with 14 bases in between. The CDR3 consists of 14 residues. This chain's CDR3 is CASSPSTETAEAFF. The CDR3 nucleotides read TGTGCCAGCTCACCCTCGACAGAGACGGCTGAAGCTTTCTTT. The whole variable domain, filled in from reference TRBV18 and TRBJ1-1, reads NAGVMQNPRHLVRRRGQEARLRCSPMKGHSHVYWYRQLPEEGLKFMVYLQKENIIDESGMPKERFSAEFPKEGPSILRIQQVVRGDSAAYFCASSPSTETAEAFFGQGTRLTVV.

CDR3 sequence (DNA): TGTGCCAGCAGCTTAGGGGGACTAGCGGGAGCAGATACGCAGTATTTT. Encoded protein: CASSLGGLAGADTQYF. The chain joins TRBV7-8 to TRBJ2-3; 14 positions agree with TRBD2. Germline V CDR1 and CDR2: SGHVS, FQNEAQ. V shed 1 base and J 4 bases; nucleotides not matched to a gene: 1. The CDR3 has 16 residues.

The chain recombines TRBV6-5 with TRBJ1-1, with 7 bases that match TRBD1. CDR3 length: 12 amino acids. From germline, CDR1 is MNHEY and CDR2 SVGAGI. Trimming at V came to 8 bases and at J to 1 base, leaving 1 base not matched to a gene. Written as DNA, the CDR3 is TGTGCCAGCGGGACAGCGAACACTGAAGCTTTCTTT. As protein: CASGTANTEAFF.

The J gene is TRBJ2-7, the V gene TRBV10-3; 9 positions match TRBD2. The V gene end was trimmed by 3 bases and the J gene end by 2 bases; junction bases not matched to a gene: 14. The CDR3 extends over 18 amino acids. CDR1 ENHRY and CDR2 SYGVKD come from the germline V gene. CDR3 sequence: CAISDPRLAGTQTYEQYF. The CDR3 DNA reads TGTGCCATCAGTGACCCGCGGCTAGCGGGGACGCAAACCTACGAGCAGTACTTC.

V usage is TRBV5-4 and J usage is TRBJ2-1, with D possibly matching TRBD2 (6 bases). There are 16 residues in the CDR3. V shed 0 bases and J shed 6 bases, with 16 bases lying between them. Germline V lookup: CDR1 SGHNT, CDR2 YYREEE (reference sequence). The CDR3 sequence is CASSLAAGLRGNEQFF. CDR3 nucleotides: TGTGCCAGCAGCTTGGCCGCGGGACTGCGGGGCAATGAGCAGTTCTTC.

J is TRBJ1-2 and V is TRBV19; TRBD1 matches at 7 bases. This CDR3 is built from 14 residues. J lost 4 bases, V lost 4 bases, and 6 bases had no gene match. Germline assignment: CDR1 LNHDA and CDR2 SQIVND (reference sequence). The CDR3 bases are TGTGCCAGTAGTAGGGGACAGTCTCTCTATGGCTACACCTTC. It specifies CASSRGQSLYGYTF.

The chain links TRBV27 to TRBJ2-1; D is uncertain. Trimming took 0 bases from V and 7 from J, leaving 13 bases between them. Germline V CDR1 and CDR2: MNHEY, SMNVEV (reference sequence). This CDR3 region has 15 residues. The CDR3 region is CASSLSWLVGNEQFF. Written as DNA, the CDR3 is TGTGCCAGCAGTTTATCGTGGCTAGTAGGTAATGAGCAGTTCTTC.

The rearrangement joins TRBV24-1 to TRBJ2-5; 8 positions agree with TRBD1. The V and J ends lost 5 bases and 4 bases, in that order; junction bases with no gene match: 11. This CDR3 is 16 amino acids long. Germline V gives CDR1 KGHDR, CDR2 SFDVKD. CDR3 sequence: CATSGGQGRGGETQYF. In DNA form, the CDR3 reads TGTGCCACCAGTGGCGGACAGGGAAGGGGAGGAGAGACCCAGTACTTC.

The CDR3 loop is CAISESLNIGGEQYF. CDR3 DNA: TGTGCCATCAGTGAGTCATTAAATATCGGCGGCGAGCAGTACTTC. V is TRBV10-3 and J is TRBJ2-7; no definite D call. The V gene lost 0 bases and the J gene lost 6 bases, with 15 bases spanning the gap. This CDR3 has 15 residues. Germline V gene sequence: CDR1 ENHRY, CDR2 SYGVKD.